This T cell receptor (beta chain) was identified during a study of cytomegalovirus exposure and HLA in healthy donors. Study-level points and caveats: The number of N-insertions in an Asian-associated ancestry cluster was reportedly below the approximately 600-donor mean in a later analysis.

Comment on this clone: Its antigen is as yet unknown.

CDR3 size: 12 residues. V lost 5 bases to trimming and J lost 3 bases, with 8 bases between them. Per germline, CDR1 WSHSY and CDR2 SAAADI. 60 Vbeta and 13 Jbeta primers were used in PCR. Data came from immunoSEQ multiplex PCR; TCRdb stores just in-frame clones and leaves some out. The table shows roughly 72,000 clones, with around two thirds occurring only once. Input material: PBMCs. This receptor was identified in a human donor in good health. V usage is TRBV10-2 and J usage is TRBJ2-7; D possibly corresponds to TRBD1 (5 bases). In nucleotides, the CDR3 is TGCGCCAGCAGTCGACAGTTCTACGAGCAGTACTTC. Protein product: CASSRQFYEQYF.